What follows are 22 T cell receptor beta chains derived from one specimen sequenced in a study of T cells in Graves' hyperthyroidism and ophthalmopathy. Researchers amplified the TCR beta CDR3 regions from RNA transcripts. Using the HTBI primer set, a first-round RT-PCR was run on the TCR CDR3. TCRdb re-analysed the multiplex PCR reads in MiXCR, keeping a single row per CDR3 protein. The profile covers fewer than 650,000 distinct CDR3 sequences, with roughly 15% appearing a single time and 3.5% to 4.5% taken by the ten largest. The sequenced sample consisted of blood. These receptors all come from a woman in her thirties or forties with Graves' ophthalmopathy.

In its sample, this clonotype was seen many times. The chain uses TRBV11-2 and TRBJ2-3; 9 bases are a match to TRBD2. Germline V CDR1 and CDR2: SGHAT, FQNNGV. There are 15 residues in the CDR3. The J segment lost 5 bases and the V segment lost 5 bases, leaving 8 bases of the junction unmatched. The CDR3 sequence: CASSQDALAGDTQYF. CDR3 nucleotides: TGTGCCAGCAGCCAAGACGCACTAGCGGGAGATACGCAGTATTTT.

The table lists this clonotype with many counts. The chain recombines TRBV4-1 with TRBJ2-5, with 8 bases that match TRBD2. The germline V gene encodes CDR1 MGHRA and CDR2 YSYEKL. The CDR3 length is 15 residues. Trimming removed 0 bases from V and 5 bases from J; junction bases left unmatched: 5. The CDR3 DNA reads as TGCGCCAGCAGCCAAGATAAGTCGGGAGGGGAGACCCAGTACTTC. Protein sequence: CASSQDKSGGETQYF.

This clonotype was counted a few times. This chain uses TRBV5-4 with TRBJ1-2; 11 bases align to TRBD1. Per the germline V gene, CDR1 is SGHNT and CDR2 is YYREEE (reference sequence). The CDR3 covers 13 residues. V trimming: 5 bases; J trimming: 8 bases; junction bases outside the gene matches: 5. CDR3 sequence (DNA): TGTGCCAGCAGACTCGGGACAGGGGGAGGCTACACCTTC. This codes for CASRLGTGGGYTF.

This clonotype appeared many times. CDR3 bases: TGTGCCAGCAGCTTATCCTCAGCCTCCTCCTACGAGCAGTACTTC. Its translation is CASSLSSASSYEQYF. The chain recombines TRBV7-2 with TRBJ2-7, with no clear D. Germline V lookup: CDR1 SGHTA, CDR2 FQGNSA. The length of the CDR3 is 15 residues. V was cut by 2 bases and J by 0 bases, with 11 bases left in between. The variable domain in full, completed from reference TRBV7-2 and TRBJ2-7, reads GAGVSQSPSNKVTEKGKDVELRCDPISGHTALYWYRQSLGQGLEFLIYFQGNSAPDKSGLPSDRFSAERTGGSVSTLTIQRTQQEDSAVYLCASSLSSASSYEQYFGPGTRLTVT.

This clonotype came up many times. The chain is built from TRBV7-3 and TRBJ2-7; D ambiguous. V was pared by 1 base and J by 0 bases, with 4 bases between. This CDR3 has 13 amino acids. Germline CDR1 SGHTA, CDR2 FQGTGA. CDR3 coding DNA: TGTGCCAGCAGCTTAATGGCCTCCTACGAGCAGTACTTC. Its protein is CASSLMASYEQYF.

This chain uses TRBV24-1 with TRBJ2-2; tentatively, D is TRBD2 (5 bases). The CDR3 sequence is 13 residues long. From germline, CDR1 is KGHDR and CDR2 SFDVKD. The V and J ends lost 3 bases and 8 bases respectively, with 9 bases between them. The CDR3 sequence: CATSDLRLGELFF. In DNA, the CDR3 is TGTGCCACCAGTGATCTACGACTAGGGGAGCTGTTTTTT.

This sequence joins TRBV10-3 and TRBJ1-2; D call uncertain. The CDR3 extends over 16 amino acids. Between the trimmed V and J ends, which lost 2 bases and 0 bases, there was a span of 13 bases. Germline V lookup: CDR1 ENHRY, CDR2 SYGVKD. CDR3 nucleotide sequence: TGTGCCATCAGTGAGGGCCCCGAATACTCTAACTATGGCTACACCTTC. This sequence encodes CAISEGPEYSNYGYTF.

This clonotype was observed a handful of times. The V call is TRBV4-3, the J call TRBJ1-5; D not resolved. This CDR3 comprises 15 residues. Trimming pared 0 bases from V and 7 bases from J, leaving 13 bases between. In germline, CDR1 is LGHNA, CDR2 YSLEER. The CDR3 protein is CASSQDVHRHQPQHF. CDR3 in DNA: TGCGCCAGCAGCCAAGACGTCCACAGACACCAGCCCCAGCATTTT.

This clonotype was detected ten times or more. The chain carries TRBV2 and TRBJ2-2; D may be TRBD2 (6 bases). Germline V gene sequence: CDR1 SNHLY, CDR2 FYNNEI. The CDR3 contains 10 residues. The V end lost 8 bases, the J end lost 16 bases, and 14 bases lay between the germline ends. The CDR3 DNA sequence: TGTGCCAGCTTCGGGAGAACCGGGTTTTTT. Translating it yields CASFGRTGFF.

The CDR3 region is CASSSQTSFGANVLTF. CDR3 DNA sequence: TGTGCCAGCAGCTCGCAGACTAGTTTTGGGGCCAACGTCCTGACTTTC. The rearrangement uses TRBV7-6 and TRBJ2-6, with D possibly matching TRBD2 (6 bases). CDR1 is SGHVS, CDR2 FNYEAQ, per germline. V lost 4 bases to trimming and J lost 3 bases, with 13 bases between them. The CDR3 is 16 residues long.

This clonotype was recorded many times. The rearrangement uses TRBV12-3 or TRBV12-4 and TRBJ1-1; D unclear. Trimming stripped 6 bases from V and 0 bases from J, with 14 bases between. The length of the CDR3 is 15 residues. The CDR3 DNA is TGTGCCAGCAGGTGGACCCTGTCCTTGAACACTGAAGCTTTCTTT. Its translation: CASRWTLSLNTEAFF.

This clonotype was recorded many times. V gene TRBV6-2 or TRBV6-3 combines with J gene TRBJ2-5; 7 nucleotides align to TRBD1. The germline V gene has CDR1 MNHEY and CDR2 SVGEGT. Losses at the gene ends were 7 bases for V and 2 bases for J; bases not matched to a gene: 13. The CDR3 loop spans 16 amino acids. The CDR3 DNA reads TGTGCCAGCACCCCCGTTCCCGGGACAGATCAAGAGACCCAGTACTTC. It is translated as CASTPVPGTDQETQYF.

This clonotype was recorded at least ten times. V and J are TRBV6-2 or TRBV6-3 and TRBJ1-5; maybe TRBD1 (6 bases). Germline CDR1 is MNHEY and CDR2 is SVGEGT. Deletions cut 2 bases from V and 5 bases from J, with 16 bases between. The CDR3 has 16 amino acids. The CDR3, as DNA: TGTGCCAGCAGTTACGGGAGGACAGTGGGGGATCAGCCCCAGCATTTT. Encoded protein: CASSYGRTVGDQPQHF.

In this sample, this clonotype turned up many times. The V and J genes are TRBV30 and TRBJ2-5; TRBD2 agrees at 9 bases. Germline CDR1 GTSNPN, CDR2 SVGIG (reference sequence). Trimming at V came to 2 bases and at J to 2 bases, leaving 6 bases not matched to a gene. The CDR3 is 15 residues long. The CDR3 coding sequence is TGTGCCTGGAGTACCCTGACTAGCGGACAAGAGACCCAGTACTTC. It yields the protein CAWSTLTSGQETQYF.

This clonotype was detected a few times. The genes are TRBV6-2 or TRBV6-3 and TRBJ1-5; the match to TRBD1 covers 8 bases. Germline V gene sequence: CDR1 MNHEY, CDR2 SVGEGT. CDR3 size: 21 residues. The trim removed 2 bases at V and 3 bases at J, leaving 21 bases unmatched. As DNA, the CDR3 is TGTGCCAGCAGTTACCCCCCCGGACAGGGAAGGGCTCGGGCCCCCAATCAGCCCCAGCATTTT. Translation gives CASSYPPGQGRARAPNQPQHF.

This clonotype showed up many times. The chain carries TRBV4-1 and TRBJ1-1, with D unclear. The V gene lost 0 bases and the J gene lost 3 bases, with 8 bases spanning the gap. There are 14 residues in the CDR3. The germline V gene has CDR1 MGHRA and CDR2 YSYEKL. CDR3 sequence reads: CASSQEVDYTEAFF. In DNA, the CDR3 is TGCGCCAGCAGCCAAGAGGTGGATTACACTGAAGCTTTCTTT.

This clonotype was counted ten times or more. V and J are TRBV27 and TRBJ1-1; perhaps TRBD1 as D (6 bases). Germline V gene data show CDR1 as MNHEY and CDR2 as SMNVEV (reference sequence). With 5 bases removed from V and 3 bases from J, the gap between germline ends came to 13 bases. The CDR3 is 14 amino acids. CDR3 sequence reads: CASSPPGAYTEAFF. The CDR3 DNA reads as TGTGCCAGCAGTCCCCCGGGGGCATACACTGAAGCTTTCTTT.

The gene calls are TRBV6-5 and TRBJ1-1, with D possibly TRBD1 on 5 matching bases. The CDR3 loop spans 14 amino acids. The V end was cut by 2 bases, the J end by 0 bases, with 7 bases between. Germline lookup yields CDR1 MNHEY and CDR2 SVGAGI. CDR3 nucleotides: TGTGCCAGCAGTTACATAGGGGTGAACACTGAAGCTTTCTTT. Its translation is CASSYIGVNTEAFF.

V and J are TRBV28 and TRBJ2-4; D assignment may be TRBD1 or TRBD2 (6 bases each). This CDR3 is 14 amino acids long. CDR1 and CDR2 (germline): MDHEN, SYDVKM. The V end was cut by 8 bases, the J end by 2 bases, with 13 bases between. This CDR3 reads CASAKGGSKNIQYF. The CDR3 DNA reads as TGTGCCAGCGCAAAGGGGGGCTCCAAAAACATTCAGTACTTC.

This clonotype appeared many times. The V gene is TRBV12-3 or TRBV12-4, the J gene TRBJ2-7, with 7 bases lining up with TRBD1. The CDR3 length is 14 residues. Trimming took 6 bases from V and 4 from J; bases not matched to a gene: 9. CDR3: CASSQRQGRYEQYF. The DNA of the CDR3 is TGTGCCAGCAGCCAAAGACAGGGTCGGTACGAGCAGTACTTC.

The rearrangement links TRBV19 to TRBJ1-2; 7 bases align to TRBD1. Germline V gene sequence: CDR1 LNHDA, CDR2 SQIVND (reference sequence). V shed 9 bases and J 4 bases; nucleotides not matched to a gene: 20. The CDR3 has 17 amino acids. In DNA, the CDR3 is TGTGCCAGCACAGATACGGGCCGACCAACAGGGGTCTATGGCTACACCTTC. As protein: CASTDTGRPTGVYGYTF.

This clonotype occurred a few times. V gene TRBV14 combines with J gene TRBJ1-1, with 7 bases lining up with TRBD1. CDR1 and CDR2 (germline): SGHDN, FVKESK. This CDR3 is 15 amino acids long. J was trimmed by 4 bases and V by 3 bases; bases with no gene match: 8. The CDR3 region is CASSQRDRPGTEAFF. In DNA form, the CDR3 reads TGTGCCAGCAGCCAGAGGGACAGACCAGGCACTGAAGCTTTCTTT.